The 20 T cell receptor beta chains below come from one sample, sequenced in a study of blood T cells in healthy people across ages. Sample-barcoded 5' priming and a J-beta primer mix drove a second PCR of roughly 6 to 12 cycles. TCRdb reprocessed the 5' RACE reads via MiXCR and lists one record per CDR3 protein. The repertoire holds roughly 560,000 distinct CDR3 sequences, nearly 25% seen once, with just over 8.5% in the top ten. These records were also assigned to another study, of T cells of mothers and their children.

The source material was blood. All receptors derive from a boy aged 10-17 years in good health.

This clonotype was observed a few times. This chain uses TRBV6-2 or TRBV6-3 with TRBJ2-7; maybe TRBD2 (6 bases). V was shortened by 8 bases and J by 2 bases, with 16 bases between the two germline ends. The V gene's germline CDR1 is MNHEY and CDR2 SVGEGT. The CDR3 covers 14 residues. The DNA for the CDR3 is TGTGCCAGCCATCGAGGAGGGAGTACCTACGAGCAGTACTTC. It encodes CASHRGGSTYEQYF.

The chain uses TRBV5-1 and TRBJ2-1; 7 nucleotides agree with TRBD2. The junction had 5 bases not matched to a gene; V was cut back by 0 bases and J by 5 bases. Germline V CDR1 and CDR2: SGHRS, YFSETQ. This CDR3 spans 15 amino acids. CDR3 coding DNA: TGCGCCAGCAGCTTGGTTACTAGCGCGAACAATGAGCAGTTCTTC. This sequence encodes CASSLVTSANNEQFF. The full variable domain, its missing parts supplied by reference TRBV5-1 and TRBJ2-1, is KAGVTQTPRYLIKTRGQQVTLSCSPISGHRSVSWYQQTPGQGLQFLFEYFSETQRNKGNFPGRFSGRQFSNSRSEMNVSTLELGDSALYLCASSLVTSANNEQFFGPGTRLTVL.

The chain employs TRBV20-1 and TRBJ2-5; perhaps TRBD1 as D (5 bases). CDR3 size: 15 residues. From germline, CDR1 is DFQATT and CDR2 SNEGSKA (reference sequence). V lost 1 base to trimming and J lost 1 base, with 13 bases between them. The DNA for the CDR3 is TGCAGTGCTAGAGTCGCTTTACAGGTCCAAGAGACCCAGTACTTC. Translated: CSARVALQVQETQYF.

V usage is TRBV28 and J usage is TRBJ2-7; 8 bases agree with TRBD1. The CDR3 runs 16 residues. Germline assignment: CDR1 MDHEN and CDR2 SYDVKM. Trimming at V came to 6 bases and at J to 0 bases, leaving 10 bases not matched to a gene. CDR3: CASSPPWTGSSYEQYF. DNA for the CDR3: TGTGCCAGCAGCCCTCCCTGGACAGGGAGCTCCTACGAGCAGTACTTC.

The chain uses TRBV4-3 and TRBJ2-7; D might be TRBD2 (6 bases). The CDR3 contains 16 residues. In germline, CDR1 is LGHNA, CDR2 YSLEER. V was pared by 4 bases and J by 0 bases, with 16 bases between. The CDR3 bases are TGCGCCAGCAGCCGAGAACTAGCTTCTCACTCCTACGAGCAGTACTTC. Its translation is CASSRELASHSYEQYF.

The rearrangement uses TRBV24-1 and TRBJ2-7, with 7 bases fitting TRBD2. Germline lookup yields CDR1 KGHDR and CDR2 SFDVKD. The CDR3 sequence is 13 residues long. J lost 1 base, V lost 4 bases, and 0 bases had no gene match. The CDR3 loop reads CATSEAGSYEQYF. DNA for the CDR3: TGTGCCACCAGTGAAGCGGGGTCCTACGAGCAGTACTTC.

The chain has TRBV20-1 and TRBJ1-4, with D hard to call. Trimming pared 7 bases from V and 0 bases from J, leaving 9 bases between. The CDR3 sequence is 13 residues long. Germline-derived CDR1 and CDR2 are DFQATT and SNEGSKA (reference sequence). The CDR3 DNA reads as TGCAGTGTCAGACAATCAACTAATGAAAAACTGTTTTTT. Protein: CSVRQSTNEKLFF.

This sequence joins TRBV7-9 and TRBJ2-2; perhaps D is TRBD1 or TRBD2 (7 bases each). Germline loops: CDR1 SEHNR, CDR2 FQNEAQ (reference sequence). The CDR3 sequence is 18 residues long. The V and J ends lost 2 bases and 7 bases respectively, with 23 bases between them. The CDR3 spells CASSLSGGDRVTDGELFF. As DNA, the CDR3 is TGTGCCAGCAGCTTATCGGGGGGCGACAGGGTAACCGACGGGGAGCTGTTTTTT.

There are a few counts of this clonotype. The chain is built from TRBV12-3 or TRBV12-4 and TRBJ2-5; D might be TRBD1 (6 bases). This CDR3 is 14 amino acids long. The V and J ends lost 8 bases and 5 bases respectively, with 18 bases between them. The CDR3 sequence is CASGQYHREETQYF. The CDR3, as DNA: TGTGCCAGCGGCCAATATCACAGGGAGGAGACCCAGTACTTC.

This clonotype was detected only a few times. This chain connects TRBV28 to TRBJ2-3, with no clear D. Germline values: CDR1 MDHEN, CDR2 SYDVKM. The V end was cut by 6 bases, the J end by 7 bases, with 8 bases between. The CDR3 is made up of 11 amino acids. Here the CDR3 reads CASSIVNTQYF. CDR3 in DNA: TGTGCCAGCAGCATAGTAAATACGCAGTATTTT.

This rearrangement joins TRBV7-9 to TRBJ2-6; D may correspond to TRBD1 or TRBD2 (5 bases each). Trimming removed 8 bases from V and 4 bases from J, with 12 bases in between. The germline V gene encodes CDR1 SEHNR and CDR2 FQNEAQ (reference sequence). The CDR3 runs 14 residues. The chain's CDR3 is CASARGWGANVLTF. The CDR3 nucleotides read TGTGCCAGCGCGAGGGGTTGGGGGGCCAACGTCCTGACTTTC.

The chain is built from TRBV30 and TRBJ2-4; 9 bases line up with TRBD2. The CDR3 loop spans 17 amino acids. J was trimmed by 2 bases and V by 0 bases; bases with no gene match: 8. Germline V gives CDR1 GTSNPN, CDR2 SVGIG (reference sequence). CDR3 DNA: TGTGCCTGGAGTGTAGTTGGCCTAGCGGGGACCAAAAACATTCAGTACTTC. Protein: CAWSVVGLAGTKNIQYF.

The chain's CDR3 is CSARGYGASGVGETQYF. DNA of the CDR3: TGCAGTGCGAGGGGGTATGGTGCTAGCGGGGTAGGGGAGACCCAGTACTTC. The V and J genes are TRBV20-1 and TRBJ2-5, with TRBD2 matching over 9 bases. Germline CDR1 is DFQATT and CDR2 is SNEGSKA (reference sequence). CDR3 size: 17 residues. V dropped 6 bases and J dropped 5; count of bases not matched to a gene: 19.

The V call is TRBV6-4, the J call TRBJ2-1, with D possibly called TRBD1 or TRBD2 (5 bases each). The CDR3 consists of 15 residues. V lost 3 bases and J 5 bases, leaving 14 bases between the germline ends. Germline V CDR1 and CDR2: MRHNA, SNTAGT. CDR3 sequence: CASSERGDGDNEQFF. The CDR3 DNA reads TGTGCCAGCAGTGAGAGAGGGGATGGGGACAATGAGCAGTTCTTC.

This clonotype has only a few counts. The gene calls are TRBV6-6 and TRBJ1-3; D not resolved. Germline V gene sequence: CDR1 MNHNY, CDR2 SVGAGI (reference sequence). The CDR3 has 13 residues. Trimming pared 5 bases from V and 0 bases from J, leaving 5 bases between. The CDR3: CASSPRSGNTIYF. The CDR3 coding sequence is TGTGCCAGCAGTCCGCGCTCTGGAAACACCATATATTTT.

This clonotype has ten or more counts. This chain uses TRBV5-1 with TRBJ1-5, with D uncertain. This CDR3 has 15 residues. From germline, CDR1 is SGHRS and CDR2 YFSETQ. The V gene lost 1 base and the J gene lost 0 bases, with 8 bases spanning the gap. The CDR3 here is CASSLSGSSNQPQHF. CDR3 DNA sequence: TGCGCCAGCAGCTTGTCCGGGAGTAGCAATCAGCCCCAGCATTTT.

V usage is TRBV7-5 and J usage is TRBJ2-7. TRBV7-5 is listed as a pseudogene. The CDR3 runs to 10 residues. In nucleotides, the CDR3 is TGTTTCGGACGGGTCCTCGAGCAGTACTTC. Encoded protein: CFGRVLEQYF.

This clonotype came up a few times. The CDR3 protein is CASSASGTSGYYNNEQFF. The DNA of the CDR3 is TGTGCCAGCAGCGCCTCCGGGACTAGCGGGTACTACAACAATGAGCAGTTCTTC. This chain links TRBV9 with TRBJ2-1; 12 positions match TRBD2. The CDR3 loop spans 18 amino acids. Germline loops: CDR1 SGDLS, CDR2 YYNGEE. V was clipped by 3 bases and J by 5 bases; unmatched bases: 12.

This clonotype was found a few times. Just one base apart from a much larger clone, this may be a read error. The chain combines TRBV5-1 with TRBJ2-5; D is perhaps TRBD2 (6 bases). Germline V CDR1 and CDR2: SGHRS, YFSETQ. CDR3 length: 14 residues. The CDR3, as DNA: TGCGCCAACAGCTTGGAGGGGAGAGAAGAGACCCAGTACTTC. Translating gives CANSLEGREETQYF.

The CDR3 coding sequence is TGTGCCAGCAGCCCGGGGGGGCGACAGGGTGCCTACGAGCAGTACTTC. Its translation is CASSPGGRQGAYEQYF. V gene TRBV5-5 combines with J gene TRBJ2-7, with D perhaps TRBD2 (8 bases). Germline lookup yields CDR1 SGHKS and CDR2 YYEKEE (reference sequence). Trimming removed 4 bases at V and 2 bases at J, with 19 bases between. The CDR3 is made up of 16 amino acids.